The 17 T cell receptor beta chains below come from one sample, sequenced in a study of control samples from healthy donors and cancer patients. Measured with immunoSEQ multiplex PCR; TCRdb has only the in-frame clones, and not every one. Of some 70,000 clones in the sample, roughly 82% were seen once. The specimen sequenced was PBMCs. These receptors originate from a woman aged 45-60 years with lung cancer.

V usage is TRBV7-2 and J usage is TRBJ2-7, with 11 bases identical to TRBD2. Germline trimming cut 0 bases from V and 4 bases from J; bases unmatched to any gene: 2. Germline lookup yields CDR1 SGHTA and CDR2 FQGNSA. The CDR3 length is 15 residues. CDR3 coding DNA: TGTGCCAGCAGCTTAGCGCTAGCGGGGGGATACGAGCAGTACTTC. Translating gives CASSLALAGGYEQYF. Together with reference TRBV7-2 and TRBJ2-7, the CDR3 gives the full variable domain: GAGVSQSPSNKVTEKGKDVELRCDPISGHTALYWYRQSLGQGLEFLIYFQGNSAPDKSGLPSDRFSAERTGGSVSTLTIQRTQQEDSAVYLCASSLALAGGYEQYFGPGTRLTVT.

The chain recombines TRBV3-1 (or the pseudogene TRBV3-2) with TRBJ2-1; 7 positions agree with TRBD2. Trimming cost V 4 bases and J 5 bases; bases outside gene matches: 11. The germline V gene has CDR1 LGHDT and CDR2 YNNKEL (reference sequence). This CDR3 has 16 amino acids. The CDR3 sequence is CASSPPLAAFNNEQFF. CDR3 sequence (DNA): TGTGCCAGCAGCCCGCCCCTAGCGGCTTTTAACAATGAGCAGTTCTTC.

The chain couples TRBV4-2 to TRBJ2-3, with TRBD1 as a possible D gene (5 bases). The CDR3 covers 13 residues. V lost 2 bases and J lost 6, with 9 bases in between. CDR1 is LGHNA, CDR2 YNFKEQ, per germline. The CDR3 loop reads CASSQNRRDTQYF. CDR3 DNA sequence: TGTGCCAGCAGCCAAAACAGGCGGGATACGCAGTATTTT.

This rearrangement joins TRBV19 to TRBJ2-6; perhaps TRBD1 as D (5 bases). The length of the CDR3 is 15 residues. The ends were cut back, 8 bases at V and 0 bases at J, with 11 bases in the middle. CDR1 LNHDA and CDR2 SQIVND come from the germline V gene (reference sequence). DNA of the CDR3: TGTGCCAGTGAAGTACAGGTCTCTGGGGCCAACGTCCTGACTTTC. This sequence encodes CASEVQVSGANVLTF.

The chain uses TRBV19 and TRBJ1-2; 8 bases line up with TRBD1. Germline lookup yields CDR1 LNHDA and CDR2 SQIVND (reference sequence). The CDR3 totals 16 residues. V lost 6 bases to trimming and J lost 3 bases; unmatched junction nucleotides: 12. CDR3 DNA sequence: TGTGCCAGTAGCTGGACAGGGAGAGTGAACGACTATGGCTACACCTTC. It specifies CASSWTGRVNDYGYTF.

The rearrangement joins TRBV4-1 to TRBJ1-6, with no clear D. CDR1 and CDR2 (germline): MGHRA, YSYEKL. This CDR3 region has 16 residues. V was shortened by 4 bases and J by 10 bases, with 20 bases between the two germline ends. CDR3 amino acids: CASSPRGRSGESPLHF. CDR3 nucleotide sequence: TGCGCCAGCAGCCCAAGAGGTCGTAGTGGGGAATCACCCCTCCACTTT.

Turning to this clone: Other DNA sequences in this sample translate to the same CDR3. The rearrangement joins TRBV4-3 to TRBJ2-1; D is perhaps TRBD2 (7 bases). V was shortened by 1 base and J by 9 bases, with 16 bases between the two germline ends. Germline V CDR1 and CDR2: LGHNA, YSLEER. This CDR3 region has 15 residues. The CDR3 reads CASSQGLGGHGEQFF. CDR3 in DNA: TGCGCCAGCAGCCAAGGATTGGGGGGGCACGGTGAGCAGTTCTTC.

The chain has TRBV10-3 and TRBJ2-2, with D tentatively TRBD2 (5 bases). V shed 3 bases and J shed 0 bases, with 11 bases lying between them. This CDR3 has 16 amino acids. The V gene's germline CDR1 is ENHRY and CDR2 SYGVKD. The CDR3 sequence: CAISESGAANTGELFF. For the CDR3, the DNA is TGTGCCATCAGTGAAAGCGGAGCGGCGAACACCGGGGAGCTGTTTTTT.

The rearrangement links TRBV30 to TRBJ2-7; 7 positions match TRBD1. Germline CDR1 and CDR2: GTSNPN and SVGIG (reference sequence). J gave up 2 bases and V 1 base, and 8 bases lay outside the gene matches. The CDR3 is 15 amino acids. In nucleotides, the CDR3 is TGTGCCTGGAGTGACCCGACAGGGAGTGCCTACGAGCAGTACTTC. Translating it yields CAWSDPTGSAYEQYF.

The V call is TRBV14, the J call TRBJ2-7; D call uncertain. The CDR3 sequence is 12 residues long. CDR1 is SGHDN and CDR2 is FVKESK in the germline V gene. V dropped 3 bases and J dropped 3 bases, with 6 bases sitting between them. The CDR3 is CASSHASYEQYF. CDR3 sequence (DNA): TGTGCCAGCAGCCACGCCAGCTACGAGCAGTACTTC.

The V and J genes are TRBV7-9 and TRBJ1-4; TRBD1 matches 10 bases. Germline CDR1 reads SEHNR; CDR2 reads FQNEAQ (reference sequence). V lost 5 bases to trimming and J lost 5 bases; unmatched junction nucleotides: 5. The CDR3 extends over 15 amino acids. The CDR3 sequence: CASSPAGQGNEKLFF. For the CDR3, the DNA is TGTGCCAGCAGCCCTGCGGGACAGGGGAATGAAAAACTGTTTTTT.

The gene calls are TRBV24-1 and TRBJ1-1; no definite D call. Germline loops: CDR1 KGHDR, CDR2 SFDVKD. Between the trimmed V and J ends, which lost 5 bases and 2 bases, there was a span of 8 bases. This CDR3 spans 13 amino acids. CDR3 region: CATSAFPNTEAFF. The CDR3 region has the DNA TGTGCCACCAGTGCGTTCCCTAACACTGAAGCTTTCTTT.

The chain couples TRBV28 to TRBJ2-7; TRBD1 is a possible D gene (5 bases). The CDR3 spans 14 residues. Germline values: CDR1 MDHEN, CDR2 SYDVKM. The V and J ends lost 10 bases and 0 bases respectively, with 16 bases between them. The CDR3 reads CATYLQASSYEQYF. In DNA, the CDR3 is TGTGCCACTTACTTACAGGCTTCCTCCTACGAGCAGTACTTC.

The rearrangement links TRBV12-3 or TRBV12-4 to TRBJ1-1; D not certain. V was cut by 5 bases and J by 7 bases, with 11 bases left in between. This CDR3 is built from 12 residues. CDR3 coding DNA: TGTGCCAGCAGTCATCCGAACGGTGAAGCTTTCTTT. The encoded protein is CASSHPNGEAFF.

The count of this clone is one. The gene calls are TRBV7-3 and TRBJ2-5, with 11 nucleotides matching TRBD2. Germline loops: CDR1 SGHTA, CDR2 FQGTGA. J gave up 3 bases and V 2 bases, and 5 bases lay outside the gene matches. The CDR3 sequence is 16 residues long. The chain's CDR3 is CASSLGALAGEETQYF. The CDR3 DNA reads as TGTGCCAGCAGCTTAGGTGCACTAGCGGGGGAAGAGACCCAGTACTTC.

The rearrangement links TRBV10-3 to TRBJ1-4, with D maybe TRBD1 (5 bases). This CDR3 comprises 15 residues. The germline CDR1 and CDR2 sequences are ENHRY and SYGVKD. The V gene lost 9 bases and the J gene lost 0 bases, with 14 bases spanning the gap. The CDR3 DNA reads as TGTGCCATTTCGGGGGGAGTTGCAACTAATGAAAAACTGTTTTTT. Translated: CAISGGVATNEKLFF.

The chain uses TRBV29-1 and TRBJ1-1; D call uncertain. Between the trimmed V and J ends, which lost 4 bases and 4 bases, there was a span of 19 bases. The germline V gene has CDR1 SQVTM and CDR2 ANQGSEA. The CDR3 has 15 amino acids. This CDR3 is CSVGGIGLAGTEAFF. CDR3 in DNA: TGCAGCGTTGGTGGTATAGGTCTCGCAGGCACTGAAGCTTTCTTT.